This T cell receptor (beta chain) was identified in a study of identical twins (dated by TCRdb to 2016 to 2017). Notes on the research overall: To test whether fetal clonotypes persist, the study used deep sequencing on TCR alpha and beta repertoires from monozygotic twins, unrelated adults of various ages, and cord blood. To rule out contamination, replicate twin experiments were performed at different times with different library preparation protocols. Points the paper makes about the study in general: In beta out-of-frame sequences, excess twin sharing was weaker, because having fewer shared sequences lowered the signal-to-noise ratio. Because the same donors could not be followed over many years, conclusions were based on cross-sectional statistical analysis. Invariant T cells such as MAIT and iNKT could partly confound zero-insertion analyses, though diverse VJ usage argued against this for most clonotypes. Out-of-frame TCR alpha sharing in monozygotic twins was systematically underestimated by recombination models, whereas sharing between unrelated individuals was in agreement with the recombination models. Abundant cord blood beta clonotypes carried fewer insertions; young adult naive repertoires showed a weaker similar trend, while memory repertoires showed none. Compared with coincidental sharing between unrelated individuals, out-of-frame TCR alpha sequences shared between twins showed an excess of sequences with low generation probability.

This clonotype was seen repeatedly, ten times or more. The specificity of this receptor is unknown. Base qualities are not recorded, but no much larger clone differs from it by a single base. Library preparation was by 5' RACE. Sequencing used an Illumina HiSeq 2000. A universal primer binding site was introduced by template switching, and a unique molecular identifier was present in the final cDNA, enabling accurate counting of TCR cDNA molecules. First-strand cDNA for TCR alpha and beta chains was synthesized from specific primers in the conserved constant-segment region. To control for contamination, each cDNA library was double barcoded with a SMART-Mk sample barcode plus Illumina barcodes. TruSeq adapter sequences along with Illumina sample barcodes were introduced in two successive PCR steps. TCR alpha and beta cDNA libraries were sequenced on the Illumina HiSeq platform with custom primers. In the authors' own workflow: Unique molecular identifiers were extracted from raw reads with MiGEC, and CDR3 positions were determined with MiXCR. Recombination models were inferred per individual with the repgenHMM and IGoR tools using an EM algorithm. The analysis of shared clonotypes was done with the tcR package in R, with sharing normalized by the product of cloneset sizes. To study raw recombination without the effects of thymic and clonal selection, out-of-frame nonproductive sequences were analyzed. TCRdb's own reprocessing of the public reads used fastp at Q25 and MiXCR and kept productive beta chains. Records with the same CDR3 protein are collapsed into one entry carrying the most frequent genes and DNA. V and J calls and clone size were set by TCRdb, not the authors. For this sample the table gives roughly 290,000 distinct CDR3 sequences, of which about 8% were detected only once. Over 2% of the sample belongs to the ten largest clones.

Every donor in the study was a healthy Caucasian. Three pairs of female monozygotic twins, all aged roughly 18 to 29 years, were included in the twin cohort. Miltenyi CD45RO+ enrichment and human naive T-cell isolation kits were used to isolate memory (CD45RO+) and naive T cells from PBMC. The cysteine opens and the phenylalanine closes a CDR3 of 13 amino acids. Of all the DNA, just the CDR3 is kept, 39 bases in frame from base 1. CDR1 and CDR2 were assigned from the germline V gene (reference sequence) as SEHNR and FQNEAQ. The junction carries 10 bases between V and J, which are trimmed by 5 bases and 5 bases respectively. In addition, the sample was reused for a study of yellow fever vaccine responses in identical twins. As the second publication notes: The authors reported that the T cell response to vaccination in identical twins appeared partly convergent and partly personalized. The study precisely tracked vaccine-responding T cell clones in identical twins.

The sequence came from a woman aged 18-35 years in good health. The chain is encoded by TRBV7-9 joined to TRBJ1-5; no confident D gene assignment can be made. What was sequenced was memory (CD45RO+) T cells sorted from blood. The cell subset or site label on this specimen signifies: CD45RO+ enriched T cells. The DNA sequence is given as TGTGCCAGCAGCAAGGAGGAGTATCAGCCCCAGCATTTT. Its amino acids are CASSKEEYQPQHF.